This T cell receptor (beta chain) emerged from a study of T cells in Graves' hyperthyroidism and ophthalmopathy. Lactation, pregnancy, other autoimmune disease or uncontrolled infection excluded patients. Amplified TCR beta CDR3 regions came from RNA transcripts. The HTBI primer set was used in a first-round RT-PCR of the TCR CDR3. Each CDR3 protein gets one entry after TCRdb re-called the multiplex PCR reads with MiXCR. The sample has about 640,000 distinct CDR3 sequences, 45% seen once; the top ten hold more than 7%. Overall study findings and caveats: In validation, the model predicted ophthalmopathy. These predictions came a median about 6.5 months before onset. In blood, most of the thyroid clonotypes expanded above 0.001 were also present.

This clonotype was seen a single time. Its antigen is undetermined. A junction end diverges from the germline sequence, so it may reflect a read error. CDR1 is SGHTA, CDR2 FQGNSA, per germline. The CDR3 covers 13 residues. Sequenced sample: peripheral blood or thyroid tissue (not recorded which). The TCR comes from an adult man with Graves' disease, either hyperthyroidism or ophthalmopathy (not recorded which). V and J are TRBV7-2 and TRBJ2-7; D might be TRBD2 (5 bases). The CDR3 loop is CASSLWNGSEKYF. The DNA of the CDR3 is TGTGCCAGCAGCTTATGGAACGGTAGCGAGAAGTACTTC.